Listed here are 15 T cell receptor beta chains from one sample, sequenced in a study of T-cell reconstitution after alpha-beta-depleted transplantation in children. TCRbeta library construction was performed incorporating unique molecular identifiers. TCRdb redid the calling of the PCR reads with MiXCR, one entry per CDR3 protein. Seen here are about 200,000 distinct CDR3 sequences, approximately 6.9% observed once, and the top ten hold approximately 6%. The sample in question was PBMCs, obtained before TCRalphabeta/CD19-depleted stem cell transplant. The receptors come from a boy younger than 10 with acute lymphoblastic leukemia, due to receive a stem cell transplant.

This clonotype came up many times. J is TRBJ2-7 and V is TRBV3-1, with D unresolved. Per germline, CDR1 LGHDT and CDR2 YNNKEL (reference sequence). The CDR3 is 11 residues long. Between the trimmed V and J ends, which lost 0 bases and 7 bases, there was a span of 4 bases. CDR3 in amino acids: CASSQDVEQYF. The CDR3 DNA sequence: TGTGCCAGCAGCCAAGACGTTGAGCAGTACTTC.

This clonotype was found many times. DNA for the CDR3: TGTGCCAGCAGCTTTAGGGGCGCTGGGGAAAAACTGTTTTTT. It codes for CASSFRGAGEKLFF. V and J are TRBV7-2 and TRBJ1-4; a possible D gene is TRBD1 (5 bases). CDR1 and CDR2 (germline): SGHTA, FQGNSA. V was pared by 3 bases and J by 8 bases, with 13 bases between. The CDR3 loop spans 14 amino acids. The variable domain in full, completed from reference TRBV7-2 and TRBJ1-4, reads GAGVSQSPSNKVTEKGKDVELRCDPISGHTALYWYRQSLGQGLEFLIYFQGNSAPDKSGLPSDRFSAERTGGSVSTLTIQRTQQEDSAVYLCASSFRGAGEKLFFGSGTQLSVL.

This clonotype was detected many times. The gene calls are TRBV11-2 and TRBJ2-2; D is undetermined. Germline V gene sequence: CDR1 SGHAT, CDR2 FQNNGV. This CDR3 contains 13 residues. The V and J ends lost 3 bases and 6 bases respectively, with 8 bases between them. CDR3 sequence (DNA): TGTGCCAGCAGCTTTGAACCGGCCGGGGAGCTGTTTTTT. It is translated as CASSFEPAGELFF.

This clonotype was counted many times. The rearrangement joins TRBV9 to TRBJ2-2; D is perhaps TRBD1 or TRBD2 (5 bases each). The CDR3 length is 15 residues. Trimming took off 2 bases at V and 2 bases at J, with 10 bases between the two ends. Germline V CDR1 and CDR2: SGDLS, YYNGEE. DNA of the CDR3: TGTGCCAGCAGCGTCTCCGGGGACAACACCGGGGAGCTGTTTTTT. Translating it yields CASSVSGDNTGELFF. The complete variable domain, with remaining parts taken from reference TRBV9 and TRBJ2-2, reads DSGVTQTPKHLITATGQRVTLRCSPRSGDLSVYWYQQSLDQGLQFLIQYYNGEERAKGNILERFSAQQFPDLHSELNLSSLELGDSALYFCASSVSGDNTGELFFGEGSRLTVL.

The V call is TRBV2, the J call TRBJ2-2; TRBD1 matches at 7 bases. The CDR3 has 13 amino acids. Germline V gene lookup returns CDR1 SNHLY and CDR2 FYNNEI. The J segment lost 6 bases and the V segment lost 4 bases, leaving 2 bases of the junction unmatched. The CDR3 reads CASSVQGSGELFF. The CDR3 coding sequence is TGTGCCAGCAGTGTACAGGGGTCCGGGGAGCTGTTTTTT.

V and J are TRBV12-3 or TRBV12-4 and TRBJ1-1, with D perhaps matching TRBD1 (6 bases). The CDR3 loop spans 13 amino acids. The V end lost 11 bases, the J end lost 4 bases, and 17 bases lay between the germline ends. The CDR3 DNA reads TGTGCCTTCTCCCGAGAGGGGGGCACTGAAGCTTTCTTT. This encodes CAFSREGGTEAFF.

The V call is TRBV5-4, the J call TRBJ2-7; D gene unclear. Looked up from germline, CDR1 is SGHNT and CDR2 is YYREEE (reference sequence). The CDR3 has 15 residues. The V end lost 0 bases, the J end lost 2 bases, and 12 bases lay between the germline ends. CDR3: CASSLDNPGTYEQYF. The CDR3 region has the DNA TGTGCCAGCAGCTTGGATAACCCTGGAACCTACGAGCAGTACTTC.

CDR3 nucleotides: TGCGCCAGCACCGCGGACAGGGGACCTAATTCACCCCTCCACTTT. It translates to CASTADRGPNSPLHF. The chain uses TRBV10-1 and TRBJ1-6, with 9 bases fitting TRBD1. Trimming removed 7 bases from V and 6 bases from J; junction bases left unmatched: 7. CDR1 and CDR2 (germline): WNHNN, SYGVQD (reference sequence). The length of the CDR3 is 15 residues.

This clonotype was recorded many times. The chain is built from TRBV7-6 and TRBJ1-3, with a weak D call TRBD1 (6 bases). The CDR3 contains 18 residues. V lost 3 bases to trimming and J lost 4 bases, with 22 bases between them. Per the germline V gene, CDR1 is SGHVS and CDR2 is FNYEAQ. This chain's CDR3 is CASSFSRGEMTMGNTIYF. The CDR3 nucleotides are TGTGCCAGCAGCTTCTCCAGGGGCGAGATGACAATGGGAAACACCATATATTTT.

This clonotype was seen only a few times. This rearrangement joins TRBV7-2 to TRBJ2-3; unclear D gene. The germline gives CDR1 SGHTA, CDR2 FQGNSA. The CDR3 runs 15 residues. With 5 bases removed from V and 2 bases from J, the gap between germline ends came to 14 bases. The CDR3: CASSRGVGITDTQYF. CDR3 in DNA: TGTGCCAGCAGCCGAGGAGTAGGAATCACAGATACGCAGTATTTT.

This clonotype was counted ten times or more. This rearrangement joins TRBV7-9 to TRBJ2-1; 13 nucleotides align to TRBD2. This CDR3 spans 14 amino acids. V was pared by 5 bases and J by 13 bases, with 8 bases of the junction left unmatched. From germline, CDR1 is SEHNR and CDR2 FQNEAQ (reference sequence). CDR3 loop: CASSAGLAGESQFF. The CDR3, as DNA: TGTGCCAGCAGCGCAGGACTAGCGGGAGAGAGCCAGTTCTTC.

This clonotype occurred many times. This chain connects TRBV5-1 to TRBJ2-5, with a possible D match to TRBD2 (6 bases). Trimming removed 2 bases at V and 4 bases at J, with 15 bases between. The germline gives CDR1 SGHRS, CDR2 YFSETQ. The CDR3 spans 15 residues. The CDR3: CASSFVQGGRETQYF. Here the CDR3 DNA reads TGCGCCAGCAGCTTTGTCCAGGGAGGTCGAGAGACCCAGTACTTC. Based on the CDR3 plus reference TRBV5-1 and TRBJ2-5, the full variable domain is KAGVTQTPRYLIKTRGQQVTLSCSPISGHRSVSWYQQTPGQGLQFLFEYFSETQRNKGNFPGRFSGRQFSNSRSEMNVSTLELGDSALYLCASSFVQGGRETQYFGPGTRLLVL.

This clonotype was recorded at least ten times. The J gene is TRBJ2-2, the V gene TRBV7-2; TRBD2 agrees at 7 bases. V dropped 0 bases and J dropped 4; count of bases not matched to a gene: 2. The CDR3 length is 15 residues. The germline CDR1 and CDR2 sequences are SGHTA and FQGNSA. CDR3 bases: TGTGCCAGCAGCTTAGCGGGGGGGAGCACCGGGGAGCTGTTTTTT. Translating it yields CASSLAGGSTGELFF.

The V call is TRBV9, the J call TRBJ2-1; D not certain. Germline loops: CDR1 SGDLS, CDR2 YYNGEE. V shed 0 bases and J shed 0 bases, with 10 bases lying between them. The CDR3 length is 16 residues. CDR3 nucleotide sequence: TGTGCCAGCAGCGTAGCTTCGGCCAGCTCCTACAATGAGCAGTTCTTC. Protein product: CASSVASASSYNEQFF.

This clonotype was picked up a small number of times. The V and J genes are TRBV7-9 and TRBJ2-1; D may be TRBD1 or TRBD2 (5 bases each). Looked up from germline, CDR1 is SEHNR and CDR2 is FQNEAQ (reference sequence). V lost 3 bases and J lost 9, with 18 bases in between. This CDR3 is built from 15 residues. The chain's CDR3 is CASSFTQGPMGEQFF. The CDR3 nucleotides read TGTGCCAGCAGCTTTACCCAGGGACCAATGGGTGAGCAGTTCTTC.